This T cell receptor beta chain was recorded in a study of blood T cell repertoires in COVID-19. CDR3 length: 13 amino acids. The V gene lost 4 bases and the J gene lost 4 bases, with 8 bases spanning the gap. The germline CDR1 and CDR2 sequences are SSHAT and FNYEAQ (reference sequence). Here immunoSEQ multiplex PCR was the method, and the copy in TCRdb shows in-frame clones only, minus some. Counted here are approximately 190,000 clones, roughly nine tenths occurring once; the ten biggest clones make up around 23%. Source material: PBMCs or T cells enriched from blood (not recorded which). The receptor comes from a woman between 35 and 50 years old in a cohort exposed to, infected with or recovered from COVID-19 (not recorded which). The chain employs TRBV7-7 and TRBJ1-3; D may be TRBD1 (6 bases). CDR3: CASSSDRGNTIYF. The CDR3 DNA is TGTGCCAGCAGCTCGGACAGAGGAAACACCATATATTTT. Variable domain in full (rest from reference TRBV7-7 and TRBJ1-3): GAGVSQSPRYKVTKRGQDVTLRCDPISSHATLYWYQQALGQGPEFLTYFNYEAQPDKSGLPSDRFSAERPEGSISTLTIQRTEQRDSAMYRCASSSDRGNTIYFGEGSWLTVV.